This T cell receptor beta chain was recorded in a study of regulatory T cells in long-lasting Graves disease. Study in general: Treatment with antithyroid drugs for over 5 years, together with positive TSH receptor antibodies, meant persistent Graves' disease.

Investigators prepared the TCR beta libraries by applying iRepertoire HTBI primers and Arm-PCR of CDR3 regions. Each CDR3 protein gets one entry after TCRdb re-called the multiplex PCR reads with MiXCR. The profile shows a few hundred thousand distinct CDR3 sequences, 23% of them singletons. The time point here: persistent/refractory GD, antithyroid drugs over 5 years with positive TRAb. The TCR library was prepared using RNA isolated from PBMCs. This clonotype has ten or more counts. V trimming: 10 bases; J trimming: 1 base; junction bases outside the gene matches: 7. The V gene's germline CDR1 is ENHRY and CDR2 SYGVKD. This CDR3 comprises 14 residues.

This specimen consisted of peripheral blood mononuclear cells (PBMCs), obtained when the disease was refractory, from a patient treated with antithyroid drugs. This receptor was taken from a woman aged 40 to 55 with Graves disease. V gene TRBV10-3 combines with J gene TRBJ1-5; 7 nucleotides line up with TRBD1. CDR3 loop: CATNWDRSNQPQHF. CDR3 DNA sequence: TGTGCCACAAACTGGGACAGAAGCAATCAGCCCCAGCATTTT.